One sample yielded the 13 T cell receptor beta chains listed below, sequenced in a study of regulatory T cells in long-lasting Graves disease. The time point here: newly diagnosed GD, antithyroid drugs for less than 3 months. PBMCs provided the RNA from which the TCR library was made. Building the TCR beta libraries relied on iRepertoire HTBI primers, and CDR3 regions underwent Arm-PCR. A single record per CDR3 protein comes from TCRdb applying MiXCR to the multiplex PCR reads. The data show 550,000 to 700,000 distinct CDR3 sequences, about 16% seen once. This same sample was also part of a study on T cells in Graves' hyperthyroidism and ophthalmopathy.

The material sequenced was peripheral blood mononuclear cells (PBMCs), taken at new diagnosis, from a patient treated with antithyroid drugs. These TCRs come from a man aged 18 to 30 with Graves disease.

This clonotype was observed many times. The V gene is TRBV28, the J gene TRBJ2-7; D is uncertain. Per the germline V gene, CDR1 is MDHEN and CDR2 is SYDVKM. The CDR3 totals 15 residues. V lost 2 bases and J lost 2, with 13 bases in between. The CDR3 protein is CASSLGGGAPYEQYF. The CDR3 coding sequence is TGTGCCAGCAGTTTAGGTGGCGGAGCACCCTACGAGCAGTACTTC.

This clonotype was seen only a few times. The CDR3 here is CASSQDVLAGVPDTQYF. CDR3 DNA: TGTGCCAGCAGCCAAGATGTGCTAGCGGGAGTCCCCGATACGCAGTATTTT. The chain links TRBV3-1 to TRBJ2-3; 10 nucleotides agree with TRBD2. Germline V CDR1 and CDR2: LGHDT, YNNKEL (reference sequence). This CDR3 has 17 residues. The ends lost 0 bases at V and 6 bases at J; junction bases unmatched: 9.

The chain is built from TRBV19 and TRBJ1-4, with D possibly TRBD1 on 6 matching bases. The V end was cut by 7 bases, the J end by 4 bases, with 13 bases between. Germline V gene data show CDR1 as LNHDA and CDR2 as SQIVND (reference sequence). CDR3 length: 14 residues. The CDR3 region is CASKPGQNNEKLFF. CDR3 nucleotides: TGTGCCAGTAAACCTGGACAGAATAATGAAAAACTGTTTTTT.

This clonotype came up many times. The J gene is TRBJ2-4, the V gene TRBV20-1; D gene ambiguous. This CDR3 is 12 amino acids long. Per germline, CDR1 DFQATT and CDR2 SNEGSKA (reference sequence). Trimming took 3 bases from V and 5 from J, leaving 8 bases between them. The CDR3 DNA reads TGCAGTGCTAGGGAGTGGGAAAACATTCAGTACTTC. This translates into CSAREWENIQYF.

This rearrangement joins TRBV20-1 to TRBJ1-3, with D uncertain. The germline V and J ends were trimmed by 7 bases and 4 bases, with 8 bases remaining between them. This CDR3 region has 11 residues. Germline-derived CDR1 and CDR2 are DFQATT and SNEGSKA (reference sequence). The CDR3: CSVMEGNTIYF. The CDR3 region has the DNA TGCAGTGTTATGGAGGGAAACACCATATATTTT.

Comments on this clonotype: One base away lies a much larger clone, so this may be a sequencing read error. The rearrangement links TRBV28 to TRBJ2-3; perhaps TRBD2 as D (5 bases). CDR1 and CDR2 (germline): MDHEN, SYDVKM. This CDR3 has 16 amino acids. The CDR3 loop is CAGSIMGGYSTDTQYF. Here the CDR3 DNA reads TGTGCCGGCAGTATAATGGGCGGGTATAGCACAGATACGCAGTATTTT. The whole variable domain, remainder taken from reference TRBV28 and TRBJ2-3, is DVKVTQSSRYLVKRTGEKVFLECVQDMDHENMFWYRQDPGLGLRLIYFSYDVKMKEKGDIPEGYSVSREKKERFSLILESASTNQTSMYLCAGSIMGGYSTDTQYFGPGTRLTVL.

There are many counts of this clonotype. The chain joins TRBV16 to TRBJ2-5; TRBD2 aligns across 14 bases. This CDR3 region has 15 residues. The germline gives CDR1 KGHSY, CDR2 FQNENV. V lost 2 bases to trimming and J lost 5 bases; unmatched junction nucleotides: 1. The CDR3 region is CASSQGLAGGETQYF. The DNA for the CDR3 is TGTGCCAGCAGCCAAGGACTAGCGGGAGGTGAGACCCAGTACTTC.

The gene calls are TRBV15 and TRBJ2-7; TRBD1 matches 7 bases. The length of the CDR3 is 16 residues. J lost 5 bases, V lost 0 bases, and 10 bases had no gene match. Germline V gene sequence: CDR1 LNHNV, CDR2 YYDKDF (reference sequence). The CDR3 bases are TGTGCCACCAGCAGAGATCTTGACAGGGTTGTCCACGAGCAGTACTTC. Protein: CATSRDLDRVVHEQYF.

This clonotype occurred many times. The chain combines TRBV24-1 with TRBJ1-1, with 7 nucleotides matching TRBD1. Germline trimming cut 4 bases from V and 5 bases from J; bases unmatched to any gene: 3. The CDR3 consists of 13 residues. Germline V CDR1 and CDR2: KGHDR, SFDVKD. CDR3 in amino acids: CATSEAGGTEAFF. The CDR3 DNA reads as TGTGCCACCAGTGAGGCAGGGGGGACTGAAGCTTTCTTT.

This clonotype was recorded at least ten times. This rearrangement joins TRBV30 to TRBJ2-5; 11 bases are a match to TRBD2. The trim removed 1 base at V and 4 bases at J, leaving 11 bases unmatched. Per germline, CDR1 GTSNPN and CDR2 SVGIG (reference sequence). The CDR3 length is 17 residues. Written as DNA, the CDR3 is TGTGCCTGGAGTGCCAGGAGGACTAGCGGGTACGGAGAGACCCAGTACTTC. Its protein is CAWSARRTSGYGETQYF. The whole variable domain, filled in from reference TRBV30 and TRBJ2-5, reads SQTIHQWPATLVQPVGSPLSLECTVEGTSNPNLYWYRQAAGRGLQLLFYSVGIGQISSEVPQNLSASRPQDRQFILSSKKLLLSDSGFYLCAWSARRTSGYGETQYFGPGTRLLVL.

In its sample, this clonotype was seen many times. This chain links TRBV30 with TRBJ2-3; 8 positions match TRBD1. V lost 2 bases and J lost 6; bases outside the gene matches: 10. The CDR3 extends over 15 amino acids. From germline, CDR1 is GTSNPN and CDR2 SVGIG (reference sequence). The CDR3 reads CAWSSGQAARDTQYF. The DNA of the CDR3 is TGTGCCTGGAGTTCGGGACAGGCGGCAAGGGATACGCAGTATTTT.

The chain joins TRBV3-1 to TRBJ2-4; the D is unclear. Between the trimmed V and J ends, which lost 3 bases and 0 bases, there was a span of 9 bases. Germline V gene lookup returns CDR1 LGHDT and CDR2 YNNKEL (reference sequence). CDR3 length: 15 amino acids. The CDR3 here is CASSQGIRAKNIQYF. CDR3 nucleotide sequence: TGTGCCAGCAGCCAGGGGATCAGAGCCAAAAACATTCAGTACTTC. The complete variable domain, with remaining parts taken from reference TRBV3-1 and TRBJ2-4, reads DTAVSQTPKYLVTQMGNDKSIKCEQNLGHDTMYWYKQDSKKFLKIMFSYNNKELIINETVPNRFSPKSPDKAHLNLHINSLELGDSAVYFCASSQGIRAKNIQYFGAGTRLSVL.

At least ten counts were recorded for this clonotype. V and J are TRBV28 and TRBJ2-5; D call uncertain. The CDR3 spans 14 residues. The germline V and J ends were trimmed by 2 bases and 5 bases, with 12 bases remaining between them. Germline V gene sequence: CDR1 MDHEN, CDR2 SYDVKM. CDR3: CASSLTATRETQYF. The CDR3 nucleotides are TGTGCCAGCAGTTTAACGGCCACCCGCGAGACCCAGTACTTC.